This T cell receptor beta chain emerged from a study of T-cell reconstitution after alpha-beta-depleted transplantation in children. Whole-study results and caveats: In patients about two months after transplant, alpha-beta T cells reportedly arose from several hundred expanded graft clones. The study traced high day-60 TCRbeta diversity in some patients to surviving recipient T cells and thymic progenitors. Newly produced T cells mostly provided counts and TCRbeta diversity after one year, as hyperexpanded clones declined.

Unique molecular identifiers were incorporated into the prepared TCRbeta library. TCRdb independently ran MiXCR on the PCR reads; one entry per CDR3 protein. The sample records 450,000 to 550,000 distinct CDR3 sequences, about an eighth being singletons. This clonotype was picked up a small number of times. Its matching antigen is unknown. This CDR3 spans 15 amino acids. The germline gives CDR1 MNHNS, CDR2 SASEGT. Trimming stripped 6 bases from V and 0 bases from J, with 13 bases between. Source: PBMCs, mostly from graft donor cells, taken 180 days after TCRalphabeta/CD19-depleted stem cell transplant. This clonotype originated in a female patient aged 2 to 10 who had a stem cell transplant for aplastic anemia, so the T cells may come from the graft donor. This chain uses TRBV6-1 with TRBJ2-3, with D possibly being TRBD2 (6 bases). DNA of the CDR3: TGTGCCAGCAGCCCCTTCCGGGGGAGCACAGATACGCAGTATTTT. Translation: CASSPFRGSTDTQYF.